This T cell receptor (beta chain) was obtained from a study of vaccination effects on CD4 cells after COVID-19. Whole-study results and caveats: In vaccinees who were healthy, merely 1 out of 255 vaccine-induced clones cross-reacted with common cold coronaviruses. In the study, convalescent patients were few, and early post-infection timepoints were absent. Marked clonal contraction of infection- and vaccine-induced clones was seen late after vaccination.

Comments on this clone: Its antigen is unknown.

TCRdb's table, derived via immunoSEQ multiplex PCR, lists solely in-frame clones and lacks some. The table lists tens of thousands of clones, around three quarters of them singletons. Expansion with viral peptide pools was applied to antigen-specific CD4+ T cells by the ViraFEST assay prior to sequencing. Culture proceeded for more than nine days, and CD4+ T cells were then isolated. Each vaccine recipient was nucleocapsid antibody negative and had no prior SARS-CoV-2 infection. Both day 3 and day 7 saw half the medium replaced with IL-2 medium. The CDR3 contains 14 residues. Trimming took 0 bases from V and 3 from J, leaving 9 bases between them. Germline CDR1 GTSNPN, CDR2 SVGIG (reference sequence).

The V call is TRBV30, the J call TRBJ1-5; no definite D call. The source is a human donor who received a COVID-19 vaccine. The source material was CD4+ T cells from PBMCs cultured with HCoV-NL63 spike peptides, sampled before COVID-19 vaccination. Here the CDR3 reads CAWSVNAFNQPQHF. The CDR3 coding sequence is TGTGCCTGGAGTGTAAATGCCTTCAATCAGCCCCAGCATTTT. Filled out from reference TRBV30 and TRBJ1-5, the complete variable domain reads SQTIHQWPATLVQPVGSPLSLECTVEGTSNPNLYWYRQAAGRGLQLLFYSVGIGQISSEVPQNLSASRPQDRQFILSSKKLLLSDSGFYLCAWSVNAFNQPQHFGDGTRLSIL.